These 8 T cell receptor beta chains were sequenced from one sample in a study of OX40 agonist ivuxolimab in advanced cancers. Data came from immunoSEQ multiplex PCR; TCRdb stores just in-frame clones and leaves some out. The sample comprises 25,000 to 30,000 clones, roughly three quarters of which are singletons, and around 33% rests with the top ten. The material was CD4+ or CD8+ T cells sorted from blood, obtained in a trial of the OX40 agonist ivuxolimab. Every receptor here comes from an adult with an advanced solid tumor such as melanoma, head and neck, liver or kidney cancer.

For the CDR3, the DNA is TGTGCCAGTAGTATAGGGCTAGCGGGAACCTACGAGCAGTACTTC. This translates into CASSIGLAGTYEQYF. The gene calls are TRBV19 and TRBJ2-7; 9 bases align to TRBD2. The germline V gene has CDR1 LNHDA and CDR2 SQIVND (reference sequence). This CDR3 has 15 residues. Germline trimming cut 1 base from V and 2 bases from J; bases unmatched to any gene: 3.

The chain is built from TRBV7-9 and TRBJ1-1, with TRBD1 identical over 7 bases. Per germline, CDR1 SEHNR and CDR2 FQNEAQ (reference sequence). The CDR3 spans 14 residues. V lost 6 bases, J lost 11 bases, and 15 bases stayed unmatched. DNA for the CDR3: TGTGCCAGCAGGTTTGACAGGGATCCTCGCGGCGCTTTCTTT. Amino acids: CASRFDRDPRGAFF.

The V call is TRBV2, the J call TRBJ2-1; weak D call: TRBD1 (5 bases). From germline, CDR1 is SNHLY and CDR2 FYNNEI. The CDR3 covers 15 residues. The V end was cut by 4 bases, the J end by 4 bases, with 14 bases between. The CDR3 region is CASSGTLRDYNEQFF. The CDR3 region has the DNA TGTGCCAGCAGTGGGACCCTCAGGGATTACAATGAGCAGTTCTTC.

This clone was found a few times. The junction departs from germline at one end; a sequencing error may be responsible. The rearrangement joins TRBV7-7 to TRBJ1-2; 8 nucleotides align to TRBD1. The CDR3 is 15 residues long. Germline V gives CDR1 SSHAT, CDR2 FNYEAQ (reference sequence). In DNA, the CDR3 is TGTGCTAGCAGCTTACCCGACAGGGGAGGTTATGGCTACACCTTC. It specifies CASSLPDRGGYGYTF.

The CDR3 DNA reads as TGTGCCAGCAGCTTAGGCGGGATCGTCACCGGGGAGCTGTTTTTT. This sequence encodes CASSLGGIVTGELFF. The genes are TRBV7-2 and TRBJ2-2; TRBD2 might be the D (6 bases). The CDR3 covers 15 residues. CDR1 SGHTA and CDR2 FQGNSA come from the germline V gene. V was pared by 1 base and J by 4 bases, with 10 bases between.

The CDR3 bases are TGTGCCAGCAGTTTCTCCCTAGCGGGAGGACACAATGAGCAGTTCTTC. It is translated as CASSFSLAGGHNEQFF. This chain links TRBV28 with TRBJ2-1, with 11 bases identical to TRBD2. The germline gives CDR1 MDHEN, CDR2 SYDVKM. The V and J ends lost 3 bases and 5 bases, in that order; junction bases with no gene match: 6. The CDR3 contains 16 residues.

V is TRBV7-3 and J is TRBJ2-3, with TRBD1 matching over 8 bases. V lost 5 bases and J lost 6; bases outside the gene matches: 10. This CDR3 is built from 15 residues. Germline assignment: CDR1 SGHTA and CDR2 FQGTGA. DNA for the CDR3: TGTGCCAGCAGCCCTCGGGACAGGCCAAGTGATACGCAGTATTTT. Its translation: CASSPRDRPSDTQYF.

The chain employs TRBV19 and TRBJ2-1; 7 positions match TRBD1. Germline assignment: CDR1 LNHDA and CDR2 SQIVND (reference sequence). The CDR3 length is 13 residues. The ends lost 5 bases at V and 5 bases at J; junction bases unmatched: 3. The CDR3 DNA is TGTGCCAGTAGTGACAGGGATCACAATGAGCAGTTCTTC. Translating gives CASSDRDHNEQFF.